This T cell receptor beta chain was retrieved from a study of cytomegalovirus exposure and HLA in healthy donors. This clone was found a few times. Its antigen is unidentified. Findings of the study overall: Rarity held for most TCR sequences, but there were some public TCRs that occurred in many donors. What was likely a sequencing artifact was a cluster of highly shared sequence variants.

V gave up 0 bases and J gave up 2 bases, with 12 bases separating them. This CDR3 contains 15 residues. Germline assignment: CDR1 SGHNT and CDR2 YYREEE (reference sequence). The PCR contained 60 Vbeta and 13 Jbeta primers. Libraries were prepared by immunoSEQ multiplex PCR; TCRdb keeps only in-frame clonotypes and omits some of them. The sample has about 200,000 clones, over 80% seen once. The chain recombines TRBV5-4 with TRBJ2-7, with D perhaps TRBD1 (5 bases). Sequencing was carried out using PBMCs. The receptor's source is a man aged 30 to 39 in good health and CMV-seronegative. The CDR3 nucleotides read TGTGCCAGCAGCTTGGCCATTCCAGGGCCCTACGAGCAGTACTTC. Translating gives CASSLAIPGPYEQYF.